The 17 T cell receptor beta chains below come from one sample, sequenced in a study of blood T cell repertoires in COVID-19. Assay used: immunoSEQ multiplex PCR; TCRdb lists only in-frame clones, some missing. The sample holds about 150,000 clones; 80% to 90% are singletons and the top ten take roughly 3%. Sequences were obtained from peripheral blood. The receptors stem from a man between 65 and 85 years old with acute or convalescent COVID-19.

V usage is TRBV15 and J usage is TRBJ2-1, with 9 bases fitting TRBD2. J lost 2 bases, V lost 4 bases, and 0 bases had no gene match. Germline values: CDR1 LNHNV, CDR2 YYDKDF (reference sequence). The CDR3 extends over 14 amino acids. The CDR3 region has the DNA TGTGCCACCAGCAAGCGGGAGGCCTACAATGAGCAGTTCTTC. The encoded protein is CATSKREAYNEQFF. Full variable domain (outside the CDR3, taken from reference TRBV15 and TRBJ2-1): DAMVIQNPRYQVTQFGKPVTLSCSQTLNHNVMYWYQQKSSQAPKLLFHYYDKDFNNEADTPDNFQSRRPNTSFCFLDIRSPGLGDTAMYLCATSKREAYNEQFFGPGTRLTVL.

This clone came up many times. The chain is built from TRBV11-2 and TRBJ2-2; D perhaps matches TRBD2 (6 bases). Germline CDR1 SGHAT, CDR2 FQNNGV. V lost 4 bases, J lost 5 bases, and 14 bases lay in between. CDR3 length: 15 residues. The DNA of the CDR3 is TGTGCCAGCAGCTGGTTCGGGAGTGGTACCGGGGAGCTGTTTTTT. Amino acids: CASSWFGSGTGELFF.

The rearrangement joins TRBV7-8 to TRBJ2-6; 8 positions agree with TRBD1. The junction had 4 bases not matched to a gene; V was cut back by 6 bases and J by 0 bases. The CDR3 is 16 residues long. CDR1 and CDR2 from the germline V gene are SGHVS and FQNEAQ. The chain's CDR3 is CASSVTGGSGANVLTF. CDR3 coding DNA: TGTGCCAGCAGTGTCACAGGGGGCTCTGGGGCCAACGTCCTGACTTTC.

The gene calls are TRBV29-1 and TRBJ1-4, with no clear D. The germline V gene encodes CDR1 SQVTM and CDR2 ANQGSEA. V was clipped by 4 bases and J by 7 bases, with 13 bases between them. The CDR3 covers 13 residues. The CDR3 protein is CSVAGGYSEKLFF. The CDR3 DNA follows: TGCAGCGTTGCCGGAGGATATAGTGAAAAACTGTTTTTT.

The chain recombines TRBV18 with TRBJ2-5; tentatively, D is TRBD2 (6 bases). The V and J ends lost 3 bases and 4 bases respectively, with 12 bases between them. The CDR3 is 14 residues long. CDR1 is KGHSH, CDR2 LQKENI, per germline. The CDR3 loop reads CASSPTSLRETQYF. The DNA of the CDR3 is TGTGCCAGCTCACCTACTAGCCTTCGAGAGACCCAGTACTTC.

The chain carries TRBV10-1 and TRBJ1-1; TRBD1 matches 10 bases. CDR1 WNHNN and CDR2 SYGVQD come from the germline V gene (reference sequence). The CDR3 is made up of 22 amino acids. V lost 7 bases to trimming and J lost 0 bases; unmatched junction nucleotides: 26. The CDR3 spells CASIDHRDRGITPDPMNTEAFF. CDR3 coding DNA: TGCGCCAGCATCGACCACCGGGACAGGGGAATTACTCCGGACCCAATGAACACTGAAGCTTTCTTT.

The V and J genes are TRBV5-1 and TRBJ2-1, with D maybe TRBD1 (6 bases). V dropped 4 bases and J dropped 8 bases, with 16 bases sitting between them. This CDR3 contains 14 residues. Germline V gene data show CDR1 as SGHRS and CDR2 as YFSETQ. The CDR3 reads CASSGRDNDDEQFF. In DNA form, the CDR3 reads TGCGCCAGCAGCGGCCGGGACAATGACGATGAGCAGTTCTTC. The full variable domain, its missing parts supplied by reference TRBV5-1 and TRBJ2-1, is KAGVTQTPRYLIKTRGQQVTLSCSPISGHRSVSWYQQTPGQGLQFLFEYFSETQRNKGNFPGRFSGRQFSNSRSEMNVSTLELGDSALYLCASSGRDNDDEQFFGPGTRLTVL.

This clone was counted only a few times. The V gene is TRBV7-6, the J gene TRBJ1-4, with 7 bases identical to TRBD1. From germline, CDR1 is SGHVS and CDR2 FNYEAQ. Losses at the gene ends were 1 base for V and 8 bases for J; bases not matched to a gene: 4. The CDR3 contains 14 residues. CDR3 nucleotide sequence: TGTGCCAGCAGCTTAGTCCCCAGGGGGGAAAAACTGTTTTTT. Amino acid sequence: CASSLVPRGEKLFF.

This clone has only one observation. This sequence joins TRBV28 and TRBJ2-1; D may be TRBD1 (5 bases). The CDR3 is 15 residues long. Germline V gene sequence: CDR1 MDHEN, CDR2 SYDVKM. V was shortened by 6 bases and J by 2 bases, with 14 bases between the two germline ends. CDR3 amino acids: CASRSGRRPYNEQFF. The DNA of the CDR3 is TGTGCCAGCAGGTCAGGGCGGCGGCCCTACAATGAGCAGTTCTTC.

The gene calls are TRBV5-1 and TRBJ2-1; 8 bases map to TRBD1. Germline CDR1 is SGHRS and CDR2 is YFSETQ. This CDR3 has 16 amino acids. J gave up 12 bases and V 0 bases, and 14 bases lay outside the gene matches. The CDR3 sequence is CASSLVSSGTGYGQFF. In DNA, the CDR3 is TGCGCCAGCAGCTTGGTTTCTTCCGGGACAGGTTACGGGCAGTTCTTC.

V usage is TRBV27 and J usage is TRBJ2-5; 7 bases fit TRBD1. Losses at the gene ends were 6 bases for V and 9 bases for J; bases not matched to a gene: 10. From germline, CDR1 is MNHEY and CDR2 SMNVEV (reference sequence). The CDR3 totals 13 residues. Here the CDR3 DNA reads TGTGCCAGCAGCAGGGGGAACCTTGTTCCCCAGTACTTC. As protein: CASSRGNLVPQYF.

This rearrangement joins TRBV7-2 to TRBJ2-4; TRBD2 matches at 14 bases. With 5 bases clipped from V and 4 bases from J, the junction kept 7 bases outside the gene matches. Germline CDR1 is SGHTA and CDR2 is FQGNSA. CDR3 length: 17 residues. The CDR3 region is CASSKGTSGSSKNIQYF. DNA for the CDR3: TGTGCCAGCAGCAAAGGGACTAGCGGGAGTTCAAAAAACATTCAGTACTTC.

This chain connects TRBV4-3 to TRBJ1-1, with D perhaps TRBD1 (5 bases). The germline V and J ends were trimmed by 4 bases and 1 base, with 16 bases remaining between them. The CDR3 covers 16 residues. Germline loops: CDR1 LGHNA, CDR2 YSLEER. Here the CDR3 DNA reads TGCGCCAGCAGCCTAAGAGCCAGGGCTCCGAACACTGAAGCTTTCTTT. Residues: CASSLRARAPNTEAFF.

V usage is TRBV6-6 and J usage is TRBJ2-1, with D possibly being TRBD1 (6 bases). The germline V gene encodes CDR1 MNHNY and CDR2 SVGAGI (reference sequence). Trimming stripped 6 bases from V and 4 bases from J, with 10 bases between. CDR3 length equals 13 residues. The CDR3 region has the DNA TGTGCCAGCAGCAAAGGGGGATACAATGAGCAGTTCTTC. Amino acids: CASSKGGYNEQFF.

The chain links TRBV7-2 to TRBJ1-1; 7 bases are a match to TRBD1. With 1 base clipped from V and 1 base from J, the junction kept 0 bases outside the gene matches. Germline V gene lookup returns CDR1 SGHTA and CDR2 FQGNSA. The CDR3 extends over 14 amino acids. The CDR3 DNA reads as TGTGCCAGCAGCTTAGGACAGGGGAACACTGAAGCTTTCTTT. This encodes CASSLGQGNTEAFF.

V gene TRBV5-6 combines with J gene TRBJ2-5; the match to TRBD2 covers 8 bases. The CDR3 totals 16 residues. J was trimmed by 1 base and V by 0 bases; bases with no gene match: 5. Germline V gene lookup returns CDR1 SGHDT and CDR2 YYEEEE. CDR3 amino acids: CASSLDPRGVQETQYF. CDR3 in DNA: TGTGCCAGCAGCTTGGACCCGCGGGGGGTCCAAGAGACCCAGTACTTC.

V is TRBV29-1 and J is TRBJ2-7; the match to TRBD2 covers 13 bases. The germline V gene has CDR1 SQVTM and CDR2 ANQGSEA. The trim removed 5 bases at V and 12 bases at J, leaving 4 bases unmatched. CDR3 length: 11 residues. The CDR3 spells CSVRLAGGRYF. DNA for the CDR3: TGCAGCGTTAGACTAGCGGGAGGCCGGTACTTC.